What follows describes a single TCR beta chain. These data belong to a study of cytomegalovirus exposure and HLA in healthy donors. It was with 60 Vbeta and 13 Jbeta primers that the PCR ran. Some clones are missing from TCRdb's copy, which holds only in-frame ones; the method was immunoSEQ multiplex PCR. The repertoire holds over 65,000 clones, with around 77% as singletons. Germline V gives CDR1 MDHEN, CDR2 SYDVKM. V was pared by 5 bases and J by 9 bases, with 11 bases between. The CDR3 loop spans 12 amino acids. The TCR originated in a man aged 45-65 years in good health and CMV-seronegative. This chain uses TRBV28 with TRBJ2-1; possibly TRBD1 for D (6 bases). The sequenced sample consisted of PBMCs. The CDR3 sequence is CASSITGPEQFF. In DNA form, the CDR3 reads TGTGCCAGCAGTATCACAGGGCCTGAGCAGTTCTTC.